These T cell receptor beta chains were read from a single sample in a study of T cell repertoires in cytomegalovirus infection. No antigen has been assigned to these receptors. One entry per CDR3 protein, called by TCRdb with MiXCR from the reads. The sample holds about 920,000 distinct CDR3 sequences, about 33% seen once. The input for sequencing was cultured CD8+ T cells from PBMCs, taken from culture after CMV antigen stimulation. These receptors originate from a human donor in good health (CMV status not recorded). Some clones in this sample may be carry-over from other donors' samples. Both conserved end residues are part of each CDR3. The D gene is left open where the match is weak. Where a row states a size, it is once, few, many or the class of an expanded clone; other rows omit it.

>TRBV7-2|22|.|TRBJ1-2|few
TGTGCCAGCAGCTTAGTTCGGGACGGGGCGAATCAACCACCAAAGTTTAACTATGGCTACACCTTC
CASSLVRDGANQPPKFNYGYTF
>TRBV10-1|15|.|TRBJ2-5|.
TGCGCCAGCAGTGGAATCGGCGGGAAACAAGAGACCCAGTACTTC
CASSGIGGKQETQYF
>TRBV7-6|16|TRBD2|TRBJ2-1|many
TGTGCCAGCAGCTCCTCTGGACTAGGGTCCTACAATGAGCAGTTCTTC
CASSSSGLGSYNEQFF
>TRBV6-5|16|.|TRBJ1-5|.
TGTGCCAGCAGTTACTCAGCAGGAGAAGGCAATCAGCCCCAGCATTTT
CASSYSAGEGNQPQHF
>TRBV29-1|16|.|TRBJ1-4|few
TGCAGCGTTGAATCCCCTGATCGGGCAACTAATGAAAAACTGTTTTTT
CSVESPDRATNEKLFF
>TRBV6-6|16|.|TRBJ2-2|.
TGTGCCAGCAGTCGAGCAGGGGTTGAGAACACCGGGGAGCTGTTTTTT
CASSRAGVENTGELFF
>TRBV7-2|15|.|TRBJ1-1|few
TGTGCCAGCAGCTTGCACGGAGGGACCAACACTGAAGCTTTCTTT
CASSLHGGTNTEAFF
>TRBV29-1|17|.|TRBJ1-1|.
TGCCAAGCGTTGGGGGGAGGGGATTTAGCAACGAACACTGAAGCTTTCTTT
CQALGGGDLATNTEAFF
>TRBV14|15|.|TRBJ2-7|.
TGTGCCAGCAGCCAAGGGTTTGGAGGCTCCTACGAGCAGTACTTC
CASSQGFGGSYEQYF
>TRBV5-6|17|TRBD2|TRBJ2-1|.
TGTGCCAGCAGCTACCCTGAGACTAGCGGGGGGTACAATGAGCAGTTCTTC
CASSYPETSGGYNEQFF
>TRBV5-1|17|.|TRBJ2-2|.
TGCGCCAGCAGCTTGGCCTGGAAGGGGTCGGACACCGGGGAGCTGTTTTTT
CASSLAWKGSDTGELFF
>TRBV6-4|18|TRBD2|TRBJ2-2|.
TGTGCCAGCAGTGACTCCGGTAGCGGGGGTTTGCGCGCCGGGGAGCTGTTTTTT
CASSDSGSGGLRAGELFF
>TRBV24-1|14|TRBD1|TRBJ2-2|.
TGTGCCACGAAAGGGGGCGCCGACACCGGGGAGCTGTTTTTT
CATKGGADTGELFF
>TRBV4-1|14|.|TRBJ1-2|few
TGCGCCAGCAGCCAAGGGGGCAGAAGCTATGGCTACACCTTC
CASSQGGRSYGYTF
>TRBV10-2|11|.|TRBJ2-7|once
TGCGCCAGCAGTGAGTCGACTGATCAGTACTTC
CASSESTDQYF
>TRBV7-8|14|.|TRBJ1-4|many
TGTGCCAGCAGCTTAGAACACGGTGATGAAAAACTGTTTTTT
CASSLEHGDEKLFF
>TRBV7-9|13|.|TRBJ1-2|many
TGTGCCAGCAGTCTGTTCGAGGTTAAAGGCTACACCTTC
CASSLFEVKGYTF
>TRBV7-8|15|.|TRBJ2-1|.
TGTGCCAGCAGCTTAGGTCTAGATTTCTACAATGAGCAGTTCTTC
CASSLGLDFYNEQFF
>TRBV7-9|15|.|TRBJ2-3|.
TGTGCCAGCAGCTCCCAAGGGGGTACCGCCGATACGCAGTATTTT
CASSSQGGTADTQYF
>TRBV9|15|TRBD1|TRBJ1-2|.
TGTGCCAGCAGCGTCGGGACAGGGGGCATCTATGGCTACACCTTC
CASSVGTGGIYGYTF
>TRBV15|15|TRBD2|TRBJ2-3|many
TGTGCCACCAGCAGCCAGCGGGGTGGCACAGATACGCAGTATTTT
CATSSQRGGTDTQYF
>TRBV7-9|12|.|TRBJ2-3|.
TGTGCTGGGGCTAGCAATCCAGATACGCAGTATTTT
CAGASNPDTQYF
>TRBV6-1|14|TRBD1|TRBJ1-5|few
TGTGCCAGCAGATCGACAGGGGGGGGGCAGCCCCAGCATTTT
CASRSTGGGQPQHF
>TRBV4-1|15|.|TRBJ1-1|.
TGCGCCAGCAGCCGACCCGGGACGGAGAACACTGAAGCTTTCTTT
CASSRPGTENTEAFF
>TRBV5-1|15|TRBD1|TRBJ1-5|few
TGCGCCAGCAGCTTTTGGACAGGGTTCGGTCAGCCCCAGCATTTT
CASSFWTGFGQPQHF
>TRBV28|14|.|TRBJ1-3|.
TGTGTCAGCAGTGGTCTCCGCTCTGGAAACACCATATATTTT
CVSSGLRSGNTIYF
>TRBV15|16|TRBD2|TRBJ2-3|.
TGTGCCACCAGCGGGGGGGGGAGGGGCGACGCAGATACGCAGTATTTT
CATSGGGRGDADTQYF
>TRBV6-4|18|TRBD2|TRBJ2-1|.
TGTGCCAACAGTGCCTGGGGGTCTAGCGGGGGGGTCTACAATGAGCAGTTCTTC
CANSAWGSSGGVYNEQFF
>TRBV6-6|13|TRBD1|TRBJ2-1|few
TGTGCCAGCAGTCCGACAGGGGCCGGTGAGCAGTTCTTC
CASSPTGAGEQFF
>TRBV10-3|15|.|TRBJ1-5|few
TGTGCCATCAGTGAGTCGGGGGACGCAAATCAGCCCCAGCATTTT
CAISESGDANQPQHF
>TRBV6-5|18|.|TRBJ1-1|.
TGTGCCAGCAGTTACTTCCCCACAAGCGATCCCCTGAACACTGAAGCTTTCTTT
CASSYFPTSDPLNTEAFF
>TRBV7-8|16|.|TRBJ2-2|many
TGTGCCAGCAGCTTAGTATTAGGGGGGCCGGCCGGGGAGCTGTTTTTT
CASSLVLGGPAGELFF
>TRBV6-2/TRBV6-3|12|.|TRBJ1-2|.
TGTGCCAGCAGTTACCCGACTTATGGCTACACCTTC
CASSYPTYGYTF